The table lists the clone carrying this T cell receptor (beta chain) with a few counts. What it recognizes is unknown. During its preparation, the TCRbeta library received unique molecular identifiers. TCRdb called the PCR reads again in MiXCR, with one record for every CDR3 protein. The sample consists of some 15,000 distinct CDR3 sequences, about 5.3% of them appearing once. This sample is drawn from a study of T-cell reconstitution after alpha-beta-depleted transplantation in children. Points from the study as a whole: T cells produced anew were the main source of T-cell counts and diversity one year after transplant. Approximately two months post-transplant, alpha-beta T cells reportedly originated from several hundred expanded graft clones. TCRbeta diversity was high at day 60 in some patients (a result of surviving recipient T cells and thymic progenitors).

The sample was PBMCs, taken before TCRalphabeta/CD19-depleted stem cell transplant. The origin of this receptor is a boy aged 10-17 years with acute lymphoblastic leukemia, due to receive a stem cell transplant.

The CDR3 reads CASSITGSTYEQYF. For the CDR3, the DNA is TGTGCCAGTAGTATCACAGGGAGCACCTACGAGCAGTACTTC. This chain uses TRBV19 with TRBJ2-7; D is perhaps TRBD1 (6 bases). Germline loops: CDR1 LNHDA, CDR2 SQIVND (reference sequence). This CDR3 spans 14 amino acids. The V end was cut by 3 bases, the J end by 2 bases, with 11 bases between.